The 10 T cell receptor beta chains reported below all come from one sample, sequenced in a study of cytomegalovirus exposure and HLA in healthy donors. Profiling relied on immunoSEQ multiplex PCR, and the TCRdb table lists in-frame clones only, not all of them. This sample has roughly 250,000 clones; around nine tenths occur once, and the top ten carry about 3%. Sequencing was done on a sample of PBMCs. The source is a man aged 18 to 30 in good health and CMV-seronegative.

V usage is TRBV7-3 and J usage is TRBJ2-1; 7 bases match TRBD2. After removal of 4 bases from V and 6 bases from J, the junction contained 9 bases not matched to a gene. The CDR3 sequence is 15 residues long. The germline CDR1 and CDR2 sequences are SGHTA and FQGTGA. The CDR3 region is CASSSLGEGSNEQFF. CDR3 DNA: TGTGCCAGCAGCTCCCTCGGGGAGGGGAGCAATGAGCAGTTCTTC.

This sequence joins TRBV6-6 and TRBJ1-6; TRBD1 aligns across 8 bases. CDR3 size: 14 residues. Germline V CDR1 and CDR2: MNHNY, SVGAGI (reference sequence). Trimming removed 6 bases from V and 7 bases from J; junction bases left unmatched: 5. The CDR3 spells CASSTQGVNSPLHF. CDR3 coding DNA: TGTGCCAGCAGCACACAGGGGGTCAATTCACCCCTCCACTTT.

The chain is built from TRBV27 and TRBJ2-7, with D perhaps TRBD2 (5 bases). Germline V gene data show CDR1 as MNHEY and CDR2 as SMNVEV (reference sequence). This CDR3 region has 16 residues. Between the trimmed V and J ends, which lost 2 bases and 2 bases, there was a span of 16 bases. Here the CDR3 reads CASSLETGNYPYEQYF. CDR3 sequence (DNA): TGTGCCAGCAGTTTAGAGACGGGAAACTATCCCTACGAGCAGTACTTC.

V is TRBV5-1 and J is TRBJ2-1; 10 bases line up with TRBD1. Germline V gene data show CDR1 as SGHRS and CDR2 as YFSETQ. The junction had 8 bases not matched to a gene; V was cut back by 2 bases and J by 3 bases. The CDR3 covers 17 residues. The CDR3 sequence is CASSFTGTGAFYNEQFF. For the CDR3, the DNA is TGCGCCAGCAGCTTTACCGGGACAGGGGCGTTCTACAATGAGCAGTTCTTC.

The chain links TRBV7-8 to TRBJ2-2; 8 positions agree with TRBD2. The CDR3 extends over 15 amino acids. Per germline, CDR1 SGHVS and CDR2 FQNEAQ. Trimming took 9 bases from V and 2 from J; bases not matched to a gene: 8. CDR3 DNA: TGTGCCAGACGTTTTCGGGGGGGAAACACCGGGGAGCTGTTTTTT. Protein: CARRFRGGNTGELFF.

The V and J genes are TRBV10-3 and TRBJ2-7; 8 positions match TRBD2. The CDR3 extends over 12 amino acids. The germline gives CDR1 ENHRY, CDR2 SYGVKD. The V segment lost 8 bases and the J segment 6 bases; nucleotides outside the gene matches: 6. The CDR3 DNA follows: TGTGCCATCGACGCGGGAGGCGGCGAGCAGTACTTC. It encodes CAIDAGGGEQYF.

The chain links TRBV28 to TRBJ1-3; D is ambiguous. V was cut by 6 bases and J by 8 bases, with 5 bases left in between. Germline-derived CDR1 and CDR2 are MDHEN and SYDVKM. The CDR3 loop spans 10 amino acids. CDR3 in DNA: TGTGCCAGCAGCGGTGACACCATATATTTT. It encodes CASSGDTIYF.

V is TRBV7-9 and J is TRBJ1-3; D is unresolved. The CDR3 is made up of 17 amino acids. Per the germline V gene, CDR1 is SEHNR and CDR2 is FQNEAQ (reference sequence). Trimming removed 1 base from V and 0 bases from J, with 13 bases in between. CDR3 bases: TGTGCCAGCAGCTTAGGGAAGGCGGCTCTCTCTGGAAACACCATATATTTT. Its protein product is CASSLGKAALSGNTIYF.

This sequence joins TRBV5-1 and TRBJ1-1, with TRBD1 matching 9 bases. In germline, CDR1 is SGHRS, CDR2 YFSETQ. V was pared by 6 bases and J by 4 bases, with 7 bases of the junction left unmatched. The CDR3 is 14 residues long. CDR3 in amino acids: CASTTTGGSTEAFF. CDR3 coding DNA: TGCGCCAGCACTACCACAGGGGGCTCCACTGAAGCTTTCTTT.

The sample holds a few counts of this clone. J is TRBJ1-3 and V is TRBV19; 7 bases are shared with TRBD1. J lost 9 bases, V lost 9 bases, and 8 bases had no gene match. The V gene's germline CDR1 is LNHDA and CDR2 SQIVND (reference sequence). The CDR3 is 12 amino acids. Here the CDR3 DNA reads TGTGCCAGCGGACAGGATCGCGGCACCATATATTTT. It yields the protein CASGQDRGTIYF. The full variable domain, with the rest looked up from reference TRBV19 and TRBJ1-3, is DGGITQSPKYLFRKEGQNVTLSCEQNLNHDAMYWYRQDPGQGLRLIYYSQIVNDFQKGDIAEGYSVSREKKESFPLTVTSAQKNPTAFYLCASGQDRGTIYFGEGSWLTVV.